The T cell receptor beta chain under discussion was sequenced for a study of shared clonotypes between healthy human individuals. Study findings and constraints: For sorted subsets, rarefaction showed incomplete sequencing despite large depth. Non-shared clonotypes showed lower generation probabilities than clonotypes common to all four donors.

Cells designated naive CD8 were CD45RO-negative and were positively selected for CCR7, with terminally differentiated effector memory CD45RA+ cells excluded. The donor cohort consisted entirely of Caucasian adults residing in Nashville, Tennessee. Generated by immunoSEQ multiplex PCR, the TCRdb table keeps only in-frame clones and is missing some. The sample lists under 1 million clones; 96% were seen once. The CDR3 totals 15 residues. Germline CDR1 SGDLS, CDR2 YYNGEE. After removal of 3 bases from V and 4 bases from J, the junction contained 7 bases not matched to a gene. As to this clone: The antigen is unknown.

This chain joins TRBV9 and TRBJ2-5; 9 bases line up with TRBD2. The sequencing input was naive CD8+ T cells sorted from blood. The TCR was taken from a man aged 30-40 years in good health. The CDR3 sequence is CASSDSGSFGETQYF. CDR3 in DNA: TGTGCCAGCAGCGATAGCGGGAGTTTTGGAGAGACCCAGTACTTC.